The entry below gives a single T cell receptor (beta chain) sequence along with its context. The sample originates from a study of blood T cell repertoires in COVID-19. In the source study's methods: From reference gene primer amplification, estimates of nucleated cell counts were derived. The method was immunoSEQ multiplex PCR; TCRdb's version includes in-frame clones alone and lacks a portion of them. The V and J calls and clone size were taken over from that table, and D and trimming were inferred from the DNA. This table holds about 210,000 clones, over 75% found once. The CDR3 has 16 residues. Trimming removed 2 bases from V and 8 bases from J; junction bases left unmatched: 8. Germline V gene lookup returns CDR1 MNHEY and CDR2 SVGAGI.

This receptor was obtained from a man aged 25-40 years with acute COVID-19. The rearrangement uses TRBV6-5 and TRBJ2-3; 12 nucleotides agree with TRBD2. Sequencing was done on a sample of PBMCs or T cells enriched from blood (not recorded which). CDR3 in amino acids: CASSYIPSGGAGTQYF. CDR3 nucleotide sequence: TGTGCCAGCAGTTACATTCCTAGCGGGGGGGCCGGTACGCAGTATTTT.